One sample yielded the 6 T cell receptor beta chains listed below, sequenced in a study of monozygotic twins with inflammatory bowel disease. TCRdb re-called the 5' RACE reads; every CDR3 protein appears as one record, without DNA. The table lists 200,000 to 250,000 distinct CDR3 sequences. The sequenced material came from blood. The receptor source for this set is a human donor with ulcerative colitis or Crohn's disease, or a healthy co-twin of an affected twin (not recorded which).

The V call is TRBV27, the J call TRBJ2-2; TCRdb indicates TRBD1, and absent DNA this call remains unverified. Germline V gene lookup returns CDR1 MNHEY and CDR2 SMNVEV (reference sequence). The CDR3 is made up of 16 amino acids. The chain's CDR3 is CASTKAGGVNTGELFF.

The CDR3 here is CASSEIRSGANVLTF. The chain links TRBV6-1 to TRBJ2-6. The CDR3 is 15 residues long. Germline V gene lookup returns CDR1 MNHNS and CDR2 SASEGT.

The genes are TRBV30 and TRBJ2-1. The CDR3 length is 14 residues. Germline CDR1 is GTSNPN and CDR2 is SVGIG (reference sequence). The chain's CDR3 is CAWSVLVPYNEQFF.

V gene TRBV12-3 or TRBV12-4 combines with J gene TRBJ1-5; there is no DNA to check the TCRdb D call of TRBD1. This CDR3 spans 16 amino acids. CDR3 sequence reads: CASSLGGGQGNQPQHF.

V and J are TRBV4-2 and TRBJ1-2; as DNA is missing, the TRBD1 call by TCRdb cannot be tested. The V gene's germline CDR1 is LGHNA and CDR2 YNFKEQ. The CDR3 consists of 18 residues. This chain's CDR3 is CASSQGGTGYGLNDGYTF.

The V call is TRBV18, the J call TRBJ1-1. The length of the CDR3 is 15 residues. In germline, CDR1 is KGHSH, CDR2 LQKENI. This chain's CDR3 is CASSPSGGGGTEAFF.